The rows below give T cell receptor beta chains drawn from one sample of a study of OX40 agonist ivuxolimab in advanced cancers. Using immunoSEQ multiplex PCR, the repertoire was profiled, and TCRdb retains in-frame clones only, with some absent. Of 30,000 to 35,000 clones listed, around 84% are singletons. Sequencing used CD4+ or CD8+ T cells sorted from blood, obtained in a trial of the OX40 agonist ivuxolimab. Receptors were obtained from an adult with an advanced solid tumor such as melanoma, head and neck, liver or kidney cancer. Both conserved end residues are part of each CDR3. D genes are given only for firm matches. Only part of the rows carry a size: once, few, many, or a class if the clone is expanded.

TRBJ2-1 | - | TRBV19 | - | TGTGCCAGTAGCTTTCTCCTAGGGAATGAGCAGTTCTTC | CASSFLLGNEQFF
TRBJ2-5 | - | TRBV14 | - | TGTGCCAGCAGCCCCCCTGCGGGGCAGTACCAAGAGACCCAGTACTTC | CASSPPAGQYQETQYF
TRBJ2-3 | - | TRBV4-1 | TRBD2 | TGCGCCAGCAGCCAAGTTACTAGCGGGGGGACAGATACGCAGTATTTT | CASSQVTSGGTDTQYF
TRBJ1-1 | - | TRBV19 | - | TGTGCCAGTAGTTTCACAGGGTTAATCACTGAAGCTTTCTTT | CASSFTGLITEAFF
TRBJ2-7 | - | TRBV7-9 | - | TGTGCCAGCAGCTTACGTCGATACGAGCAGTACTTC | CASSLRRYEQYF
TRBJ2-5 | - | TRBV6-5 | - | TGTGCCAGCAGTTACTCTTCCCAAGAGACCCAGTACTTC | CASSYSSQETQYF
TRBJ1-1 | - | TRBV15 | - | TGTGCCACCAGCAGAGTGCAGGCATTGAACACTGAAGCTTTCTTT | CATSRVQALNTEAFF
TRBJ2-5 | - | TRBV10-2 | TRBD1 | TGCGCCAGCGCCCAGGGGGCGCTGGGGGAGACCCAGTACTTC | CASAQGALGETQYF
TRBJ1-2 | once | TRBV27 | TRBD1 | TGTGCCAGCTCGCCGGGACAGACCTATGGCTACACCTTC | CASSPGQTYGYTF
TRBJ2-2 | - | TRBV7-8 | - | TGTGCCAGCAGCCCGAACACCGGGGAGCTGTTTTTT | CASSPNTGELFF
TRBJ2-7 | - | TRBV4-2 | - | TGTGCCAGCAGCCAAGATAATAAGGGGTACGAGCAGTACTTC | CASSQDNKGYEQYF
TRBJ1-5 | - | TRBV30 | TRBD1 | TGTGCCTGGCAAGAGACAGGGTTAGGGCAGCCCCAGCATTTT | CAWQETGLGQPQHF
TRBJ2-7 | - | TRBV13 | - | TGTGCCAGCAGCTTAGGGAGCGACTACGAGCAGTACTTC | CASSLGSDYEQYF
TRBJ2-7 | once | TRBV27 | TRBD2 | TGTGCCAGCAGTTTACTAGCGGGAAGTACCTACGAGCAGTACTTC | CASSLLAGSTYEQYF
TRBJ1-1 | - | TRBV6-5 | - | TGTGCCAGCAGCCCAGGGAACACTGAAGCTTTCTTT | CASSPGNTEAFF
TRBJ2-7 | - | TRBV4-3 | TRBD1 | TGCGCCAGCAGCCAAGCTGCTTGGGGACAGGGGCACTACGAGCAGTACTTC | CASSQAAWGQGHYEQYF
TRBJ1-2 | - | TRBV27 | TRBD1 | TGTGCCAGCAGTCCCATGCTTGTGCCAGGGGGGGGCTACACCTTC | CASSPMLVPGGGYTF
TRBJ2-2 | once | TRBV6-6 | - | TGTGCCAGCGAATTAGGGACCGGGGAGCTGTTTTTT | CASELGTGELFF
TRBJ2-1 | - | TRBV27 | TRBD2 | TGTGCCAGCAGTTTCGGGACTAGCGGGGGGGCGGCTATATACCGAAGCTCCTACAATGAGCAGTTCTTC | CASSFGTSGGAAIYRSSYNEQFF
TRBJ2-5 | - | TRBV28 | TRBD2 | TGTGCCAGCAGTTCCCCCCGGGCTAGCGGGAAAGAGACCCAGTACTTC | CASSSPRASGKETQYF
TRBJ2-7 | - | TRBV4-2 | TRBD1 | TGTGCCAGCAGCCAAGGAACAGGGGGGCCCTACGAGCAGTACTTC | CASSQGTGGPYEQYF
TRBJ2-1 | - | TRBV5-6 | TRBD1 | TGTGCCAGCAGCATTGCCAGGGGGTCCTACAATGAGCAGTTCTTC | CASSIARGSYNEQFF